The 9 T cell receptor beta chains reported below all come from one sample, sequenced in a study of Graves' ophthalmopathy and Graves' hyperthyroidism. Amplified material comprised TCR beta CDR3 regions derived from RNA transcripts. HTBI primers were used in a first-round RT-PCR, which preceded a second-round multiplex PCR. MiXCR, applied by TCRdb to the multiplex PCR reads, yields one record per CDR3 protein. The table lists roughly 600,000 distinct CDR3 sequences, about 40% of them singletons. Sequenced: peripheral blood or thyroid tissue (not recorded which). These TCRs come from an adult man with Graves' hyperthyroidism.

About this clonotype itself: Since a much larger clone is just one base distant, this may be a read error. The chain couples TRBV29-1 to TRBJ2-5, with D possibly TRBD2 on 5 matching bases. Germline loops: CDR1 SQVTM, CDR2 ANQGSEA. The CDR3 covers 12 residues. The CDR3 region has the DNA TGCAGCGTTGAGTCTAGCTTGGAGACCCGGTACTTC. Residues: CSVESSLETRYF.

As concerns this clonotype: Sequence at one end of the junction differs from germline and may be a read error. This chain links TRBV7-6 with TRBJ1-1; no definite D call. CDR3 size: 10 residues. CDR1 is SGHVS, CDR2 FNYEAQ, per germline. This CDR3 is CASSLARGTF. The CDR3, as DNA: TGTGCCAGCAGCTTAGCTCGGGGAACCTTT.

The CDR3 DNA is TGCGCCAGCAGCCTGACTAGCGGGGCCGGTACAGATACGCAGTATTTT. Its protein is CASSLTSGAGTDTQYF. The rearrangement joins TRBV5-1 to TRBJ2-3; 11 nucleotides align to TRBD2. Trimming cost V 4 bases and J 3 bases; bases outside gene matches: 7. CDR3 size: 16 residues. Germline loops: CDR1 SGHRS, CDR2 YFSETQ.

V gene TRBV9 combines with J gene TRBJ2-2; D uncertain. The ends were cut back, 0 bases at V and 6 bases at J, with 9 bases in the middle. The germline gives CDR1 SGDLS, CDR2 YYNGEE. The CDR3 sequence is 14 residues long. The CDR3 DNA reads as TGTGCCAGCAGCGTAGTTGGTATCTCCGGGGAGCTGTTTTTT. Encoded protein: CASSVVGISGELFF.

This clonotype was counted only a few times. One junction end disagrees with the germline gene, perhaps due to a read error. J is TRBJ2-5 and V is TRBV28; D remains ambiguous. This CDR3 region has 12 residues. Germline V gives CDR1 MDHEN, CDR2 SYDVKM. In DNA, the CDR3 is TGTGTCAGCTTTAGAGAAGAAGAGACCCAGTACTTC. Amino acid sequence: CVSFREEETQYF. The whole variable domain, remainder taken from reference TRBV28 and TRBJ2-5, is DVKVTQSSRYLVKRTGEKVFLECVQDMDHENMFWYRQDPGLGLRLIYFSYDVKMKEKGDIPEGYSVSREKKERFSLILESASTNQTSMYLCVSFREEETQYFGPGTRLLVL.

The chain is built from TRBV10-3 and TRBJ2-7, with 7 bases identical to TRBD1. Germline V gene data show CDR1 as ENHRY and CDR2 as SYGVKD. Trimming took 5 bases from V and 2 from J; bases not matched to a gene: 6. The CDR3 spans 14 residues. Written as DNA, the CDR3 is TGTGCCATCAGTCCCGGGACAGATACCTACGAGCAGTACTTC. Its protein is CAISPGTDTYEQYF.

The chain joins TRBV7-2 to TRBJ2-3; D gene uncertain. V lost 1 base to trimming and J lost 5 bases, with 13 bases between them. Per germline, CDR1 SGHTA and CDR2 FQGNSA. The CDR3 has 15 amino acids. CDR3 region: CASSLVVLGRDTQYF. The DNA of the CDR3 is TGTGCCAGCAGCTTAGTGGTCCTAGGAAGAGATACGCAGTATTTT. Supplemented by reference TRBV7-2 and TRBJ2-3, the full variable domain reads GAGVSQSPSNKVTEKGKDVELRCDPISGHTALYWYRQSLGQGLEFLIYFQGNSAPDKSGLPSDRFSAERTGGSVSTLTIQRTQQEDSAVYLCASSLVVLGRDTQYFGPGTRLTVL.

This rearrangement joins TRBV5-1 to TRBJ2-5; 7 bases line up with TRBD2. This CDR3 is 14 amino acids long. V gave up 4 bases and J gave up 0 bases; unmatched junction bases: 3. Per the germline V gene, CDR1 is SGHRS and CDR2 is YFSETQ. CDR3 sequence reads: CASSALADQETQYF. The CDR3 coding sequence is TGCGCCAGCAGCGCCCTAGCGGACCAAGAGACCCAGTACTTC.

CDR3 nucleotide sequence: TGTGCCAGCACGCAGGGTAGCAACGAGCAGTACTTC. This encodes CASTQGSNEQYF. The rearrangement links TRBV7-9 to TRBJ2-7, with D tentatively TRBD1 (5 bases). Germline values: CDR1 SEHNR, CDR2 FQNEAQ (reference sequence). The V end lost 7 bases, the J end lost 5 bases, and 12 bases lay between the germline ends. The CDR3 is 12 amino acids.